This T cell receptor beta chain was documented in a study of vaccination and CD4 T cells after COVID-19. Study background: Post-vaccination specimens were collected at a median of around 72 days following dose two (range 14 to 241). Stimulation used overlapping spike peptides from SARS-CoV-2, HCoV-NL63, HCoV-OC43 and HCoV-229E.

On this clonotype: The antigen is not known.

The treatment was: roughly ten-day PBMC culture with coronavirus spike peptide pools or control peptides (ViraFEST assay). PCR tests turned positive between March and December 2020, before US Alpha, Beta and Delta variants. Wells contained roughly 2.2 million PBMCs each, and these were cultured with roughly 9.9 IU/ml IL-2 and roughly 9.6 ug/ml peptide pools. CDR3 length equals 15 residues. V was clipped by 7 bases and J by 2 bases; unmatched bases: 8. CDR1 is MNHNS, CDR2 SASEGT, per germline. The Oncomine TCR Beta short-read assay sequenced DNA from cultured CD4+ T cells. MiXCR, applied by TCRdb to the PCR reads, yields one record per CDR3 protein. The sample has about 20,000 distinct CDR3 sequences, roughly two fifths seen once.

What was sequenced was CD4+ T cells from blood, cultured in vitro. The rearrangement links TRBV6-1 to TRBJ2-5; 9 bases map to TRBD1. This clonotype was obtained from a human donor who had recovered from COVID-19. For the CDR3, the DNA is TGTGCCAGCACTCCAGAGGGGACAGGGCAAGAGACCCAGTACTTC. Translation gives CASTPEGTGQETQYF.